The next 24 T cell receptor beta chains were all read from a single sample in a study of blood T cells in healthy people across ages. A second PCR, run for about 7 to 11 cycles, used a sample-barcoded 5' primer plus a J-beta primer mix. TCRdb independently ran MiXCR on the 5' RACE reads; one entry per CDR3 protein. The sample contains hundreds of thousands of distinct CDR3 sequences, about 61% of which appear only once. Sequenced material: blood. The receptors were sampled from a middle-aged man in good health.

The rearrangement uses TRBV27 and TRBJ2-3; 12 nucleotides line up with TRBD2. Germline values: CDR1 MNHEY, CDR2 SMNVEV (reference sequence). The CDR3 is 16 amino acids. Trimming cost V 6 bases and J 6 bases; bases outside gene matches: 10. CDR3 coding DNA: TGTGCCAGCAGCACTGGGACTAGCGGGTTCTCCGATACGCAGTATTTT. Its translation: CASSTGTSGFSDTQYF.

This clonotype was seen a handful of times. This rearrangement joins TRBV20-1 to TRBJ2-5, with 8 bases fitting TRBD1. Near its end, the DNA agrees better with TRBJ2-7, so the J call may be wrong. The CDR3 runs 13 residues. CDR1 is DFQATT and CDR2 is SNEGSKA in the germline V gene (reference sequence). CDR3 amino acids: CSARGTGFSEQYF. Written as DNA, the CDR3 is TGCAGTGCTAGAGGGACAGGGTTCAGCGAGCAGTACTTC.

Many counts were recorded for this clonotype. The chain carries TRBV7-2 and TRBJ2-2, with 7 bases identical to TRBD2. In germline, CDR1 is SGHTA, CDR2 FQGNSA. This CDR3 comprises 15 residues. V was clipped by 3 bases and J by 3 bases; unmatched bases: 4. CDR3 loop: CASSLGGGYTGELFF. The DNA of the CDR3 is TGTGCCAGCAGCTTGGGCGGGGGATACACCGGGGAGCTGTTTTTT.

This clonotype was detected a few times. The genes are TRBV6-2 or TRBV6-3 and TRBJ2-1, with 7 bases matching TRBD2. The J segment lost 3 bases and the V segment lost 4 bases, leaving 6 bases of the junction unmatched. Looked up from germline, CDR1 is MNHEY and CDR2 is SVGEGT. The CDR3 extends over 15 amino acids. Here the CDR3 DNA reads TGTGCCAGCAGTTCCTTAGCGGGCCTCTACAATGAGCAGTTCTTC. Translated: CASSSLAGLYNEQFF.

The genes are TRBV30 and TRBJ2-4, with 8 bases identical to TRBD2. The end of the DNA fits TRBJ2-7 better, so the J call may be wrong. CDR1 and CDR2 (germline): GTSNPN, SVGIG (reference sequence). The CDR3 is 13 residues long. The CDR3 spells CAWSEGLAYEQYF. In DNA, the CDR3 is TGTGCCTGGAGTGAGGGACTAGCCTACGAGCAGTACTTC.

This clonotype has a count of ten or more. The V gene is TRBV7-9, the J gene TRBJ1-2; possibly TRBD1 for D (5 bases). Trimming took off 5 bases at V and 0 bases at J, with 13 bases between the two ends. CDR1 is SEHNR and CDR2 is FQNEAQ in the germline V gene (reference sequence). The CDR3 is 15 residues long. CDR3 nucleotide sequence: TGTGCCAGCAGCCGCCCTACAGGAACTAACTATGGCTACACCTTC. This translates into CASSRPTGTNYGYTF. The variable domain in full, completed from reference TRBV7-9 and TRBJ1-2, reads DTGVSQNPRHKITKRGQNVTFRCDPISEHNRLYWYRQTLGQGPEFLTYFQNEAQLEKSRLLSDRFSAERPKGSFSTLEIQRTEQGDSAMYLCASSRPTGTNYGYTFGSGTRLTVV.

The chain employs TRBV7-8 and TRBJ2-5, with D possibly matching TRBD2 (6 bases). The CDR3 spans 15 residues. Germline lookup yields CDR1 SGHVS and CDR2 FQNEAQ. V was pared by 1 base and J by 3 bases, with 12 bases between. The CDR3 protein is CASSLVGTGEETQYF. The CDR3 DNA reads TGTGCCAGCAGCTTAGTAGGAACGGGAGAAGAGACCCAGTACTTC.

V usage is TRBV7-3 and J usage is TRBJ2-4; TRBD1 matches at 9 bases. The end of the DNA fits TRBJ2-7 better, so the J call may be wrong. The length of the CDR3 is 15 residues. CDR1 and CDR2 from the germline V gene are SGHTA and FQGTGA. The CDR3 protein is CASSWPGTGTYEQYF. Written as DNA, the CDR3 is TGTGCCAGCAGCTGGCCCGGGACAGGGACCTACGAGCAGTACTTC.

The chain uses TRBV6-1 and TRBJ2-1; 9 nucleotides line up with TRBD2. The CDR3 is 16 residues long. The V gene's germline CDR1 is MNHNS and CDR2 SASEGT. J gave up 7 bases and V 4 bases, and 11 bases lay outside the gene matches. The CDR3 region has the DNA TGTGCCAGCAGTGGTCCCGGGACTAGCATTTTGAATGAGCAGTTCTTC. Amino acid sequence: CASSGPGTSILNEQFF.

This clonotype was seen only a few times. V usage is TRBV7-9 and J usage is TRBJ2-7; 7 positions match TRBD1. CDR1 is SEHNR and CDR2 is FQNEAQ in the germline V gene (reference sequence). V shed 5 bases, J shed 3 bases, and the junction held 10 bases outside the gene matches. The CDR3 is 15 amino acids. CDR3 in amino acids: CASSPFGTEIYEQYF. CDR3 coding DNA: TGTGCCAGCAGCCCATTCGGGACAGAGATCTACGAGCAGTACTTC.

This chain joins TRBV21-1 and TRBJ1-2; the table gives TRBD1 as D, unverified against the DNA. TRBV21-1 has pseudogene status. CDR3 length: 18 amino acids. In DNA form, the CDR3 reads TGTGCCATCCCCCTCGGGTGTTCGAACAGGGGGCTCTTCTATGGCTACACCTTC. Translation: CAIPLGCSNRGLFYGYTF.

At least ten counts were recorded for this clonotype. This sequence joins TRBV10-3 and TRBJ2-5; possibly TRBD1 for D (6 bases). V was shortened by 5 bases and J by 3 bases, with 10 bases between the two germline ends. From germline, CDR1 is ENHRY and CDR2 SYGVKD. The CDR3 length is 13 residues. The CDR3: CAISRTDKETQYF. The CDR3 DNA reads TGTGCCATCAGTAGGACAGACAAAGAGACCCAGTACTTC.

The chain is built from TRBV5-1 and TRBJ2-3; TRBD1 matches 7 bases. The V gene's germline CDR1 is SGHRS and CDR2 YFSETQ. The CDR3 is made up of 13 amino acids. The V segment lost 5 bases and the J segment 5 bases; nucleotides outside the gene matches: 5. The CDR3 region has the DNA TGCGCCAGCAGTGAGGGGGCTGGAGATACGCAGTATTTT. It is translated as CASSEGAGDTQYF.

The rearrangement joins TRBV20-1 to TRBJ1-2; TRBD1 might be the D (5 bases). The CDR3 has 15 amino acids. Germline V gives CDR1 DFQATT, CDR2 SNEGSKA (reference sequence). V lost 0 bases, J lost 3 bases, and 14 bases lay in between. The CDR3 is CSARDLEGLDYGYTF. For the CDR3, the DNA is TGCAGTGCTAGAGATTTAGAGGGGTTGGACTATGGCTACACCTTC.

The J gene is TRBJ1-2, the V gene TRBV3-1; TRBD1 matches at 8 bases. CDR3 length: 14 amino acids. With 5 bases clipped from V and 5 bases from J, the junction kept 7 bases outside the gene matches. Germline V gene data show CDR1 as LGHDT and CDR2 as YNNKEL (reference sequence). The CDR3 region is CASSGGQDGYGYTF. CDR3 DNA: TGTGCCAGCAGCGGGGGACAGGACGGTTATGGCTACACCTTC.

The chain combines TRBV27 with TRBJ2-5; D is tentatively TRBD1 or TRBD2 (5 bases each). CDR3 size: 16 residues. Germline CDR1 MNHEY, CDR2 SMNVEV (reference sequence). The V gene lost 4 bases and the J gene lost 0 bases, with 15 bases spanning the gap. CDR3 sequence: CASSYGAGKYQETQYF. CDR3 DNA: TGTGCCAGCAGTTACGGGGCGGGCAAGTACCAAGAGACCCAGTACTTC.

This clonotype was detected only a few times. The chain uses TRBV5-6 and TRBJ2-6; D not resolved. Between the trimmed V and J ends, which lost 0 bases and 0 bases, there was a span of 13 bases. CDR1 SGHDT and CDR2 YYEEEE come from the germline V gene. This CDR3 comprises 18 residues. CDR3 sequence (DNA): TGTGCCAGCAGCTTGGATCCGAGAACCCCCTCTGGGGCCAACGTCCTGACTTTC. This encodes CASSLDPRTPSGANVLTF.

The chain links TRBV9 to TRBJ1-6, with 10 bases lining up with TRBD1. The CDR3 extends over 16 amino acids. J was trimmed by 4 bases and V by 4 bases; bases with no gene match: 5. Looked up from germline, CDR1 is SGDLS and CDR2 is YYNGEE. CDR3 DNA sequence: TGTGCCAGCAGCCCAAGGGACAGGGGATATAATTCACCCCTCCACTTT. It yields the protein CASSPRDRGYNSPLHF.

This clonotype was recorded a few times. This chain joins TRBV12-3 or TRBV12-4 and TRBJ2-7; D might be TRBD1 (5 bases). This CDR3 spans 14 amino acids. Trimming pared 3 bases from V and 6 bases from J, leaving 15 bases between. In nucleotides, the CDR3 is TGTGCCAGCAGTTTTACGGCAGGGAACGGCGAGCAGTACTTC. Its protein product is CASSFTAGNGEQYF.

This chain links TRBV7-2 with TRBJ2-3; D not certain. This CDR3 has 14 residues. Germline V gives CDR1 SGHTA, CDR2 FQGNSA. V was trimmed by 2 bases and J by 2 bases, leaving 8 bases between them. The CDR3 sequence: CASSLMYSTDTQYF. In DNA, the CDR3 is TGTGCCAGCAGCTTAATGTATTCCACAGATACGCAGTATTTT.

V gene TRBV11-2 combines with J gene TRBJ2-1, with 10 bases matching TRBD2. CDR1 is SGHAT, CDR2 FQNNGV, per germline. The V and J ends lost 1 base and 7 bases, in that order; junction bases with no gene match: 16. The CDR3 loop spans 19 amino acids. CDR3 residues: CASSLAPPIAGGHHNEQFF. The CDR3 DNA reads TGTGCCAGCAGCTTAGCCCCCCCCATAGCGGGAGGCCACCATAATGAGCAGTTCTTC.

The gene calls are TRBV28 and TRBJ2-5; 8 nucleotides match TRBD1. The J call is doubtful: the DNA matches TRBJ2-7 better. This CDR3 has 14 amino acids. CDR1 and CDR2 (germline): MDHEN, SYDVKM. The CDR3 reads CASSVGQVGYEQYF. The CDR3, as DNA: TGTGCCAGCAGTGTGGGACAGGTTGGCTACGAGCAGTACTTC.

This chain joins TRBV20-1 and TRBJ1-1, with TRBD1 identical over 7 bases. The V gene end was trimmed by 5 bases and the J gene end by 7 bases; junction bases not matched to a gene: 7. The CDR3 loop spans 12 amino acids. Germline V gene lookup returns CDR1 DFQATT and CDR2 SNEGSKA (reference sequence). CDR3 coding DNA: TGCAGTGCTGTACCACAGGGGTATGAAGCTTTCTTT. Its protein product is CSAVPQGYEAFF.

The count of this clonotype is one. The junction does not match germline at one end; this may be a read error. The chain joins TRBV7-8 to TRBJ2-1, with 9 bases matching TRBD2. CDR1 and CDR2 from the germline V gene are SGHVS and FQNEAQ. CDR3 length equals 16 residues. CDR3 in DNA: TGTGCCAGCAGCGCCGTAGCGGGAGTCTCCTACAATGGGCAGTTCTTC. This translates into CASSAVAGVSYNGQFF.